This TCR beta chain was obtained from a study of T cells in Graves' hyperthyroidism and ophthalmopathy. Whole-study results and caveats: In simple terms, a model built on 13 V-J features told ophthalmopathy apart from stable hyperthyroidism.

Losses at the gene ends were 0 bases for V and 0 bases for J; bases not matched to a gene: 3. Germline loops: CDR1 DFQATT, CDR2 SNEGSKA (reference sequence). The CDR3 has 15 residues. This clonotype was seen ten or more times. Its specificity is unknown. Amplified regions were TCR beta CDR3 sequences from RNA transcripts. The primer set for the first-round RT-PCR of the TCR CDR3 was HTBI. TCRdb processed the multiplex PCR reads anew with MiXCR; each CDR3 protein has one entry. Among some 360,000 distinct CDR3 sequences listed, 18% were seen once. The rearrangement joins TRBV20-1 to TRBJ2-7; TRBD2 matches at 9 bases. The sample was blood. This receptor was obtained from a woman aged 40 to 50 with Graves' ophthalmopathy. The CDR3 nucleotides are TGCAGTGCTAGAGACGGCGGGAGGGACTCCTACGAGCAGTACTTC. The encoded protein is CSARDGGRDSYEQYF.